These 10 T cell receptor beta chains were all obtained from the same sample, sequenced in a study of T cell responses to AZD1222 COVID-19 vaccine. Profiled with immunoSEQ multiplex PCR; TCRdb holds only in-frame clones, not every one. The table lists just over 150,000 clones, around nine tenths of them singletons. The sample in question was peripheral blood, obtained on day 0 of AZD1222 vaccination. The receptors shown here come from an adult in good health.

The CDR3 nucleotides are TGTGCCAGTAGTGGACCAGGCTCATCCTACGAGCAGTACTTC. It specifies CASSGPGSSYEQYF. This sequence joins TRBV19 and TRBJ2-7; D unresolved. CDR1 LNHDA and CDR2 SQIVND come from the germline V gene (reference sequence). The CDR3 is 14 amino acids. Trimming took off 5 bases at V and 1 base at J, with 12 bases between the two ends.

The chain combines TRBV7-2 with TRBJ2-1, with 8 bases aligning to TRBD1. This CDR3 is built from 15 residues. Germline V gene lookup returns CDR1 SGHTA and CDR2 FQGNSA. The J segment lost 4 bases and the V segment lost 5 bases, leaving 7 bases of the junction unmatched. CDR3 loop: CASSPRGTGYNEQFF. DNA for the CDR3: TGTGCCAGCAGCCCCCGGGGGACAGGATACAATGAGCAGTTCTTC.

This chain links TRBV5-4 with TRBJ2-1; D is ambiguous. Trimming left V 0 bases short and J 9 bases short, with 13 bases between. CDR3 length: 14 residues. Germline V CDR1 and CDR2: SGHNT, YYREEE (reference sequence). The CDR3 loop reads CASSLESPLGEQFF. For the CDR3, the DNA is TGTGCCAGCAGCTTGGAGTCACCCCTGGGTGAGCAGTTCTTC.

The chain links TRBV7-9 to TRBJ2-7, with TRBD2 as a possible D gene (6 bases). Per the germline V gene, CDR1 is SEHNR and CDR2 is FQNEAQ (reference sequence). This CDR3 is 14 amino acids long. Trimming cost V 8 bases and J 5 bases, with 19 bases left between them. CDR3 loop: CASYLTSGGDEQYF. The CDR3 nucleotides read TGTGCCAGCTACTTAACTAGTGGAGGGGACGAGCAGTACTTC.

The chain combines TRBV4-3 with TRBJ2-2; tentative D call: TRBD1 (5 bases). The CDR3 has 18 amino acids. CDR1 and CDR2 (germline): LGHNA, YSLEER. The V end lost 0 bases, the J end lost 3 bases, and 17 bases lay between the germline ends. Written as DNA, the CDR3 is TGCGCCAGCAGCCAAGATCGGATCTCGGACATCGACACCGGGGAGCTGTTTTTT. Its translation: CASSQDRISDIDTGELFF.

This clone was seen a handful of times. The chain couples TRBV29-1 to TRBJ2-5; TRBD2 matches 7 bases. Germline V gene data show CDR1 as SQVTM and CDR2 as ANQGSEA. The junction had 9 bases not matched to a gene; V was cut back by 7 bases and J by 4 bases. The CDR3 length is 13 residues. CDR3 nucleotides: TGCAGCGACTTGTGGACTAGAAGAGAGACCCAGTACTTC. It codes for CSDLWTRRETQYF.

This chain connects TRBV18 to TRBJ1-1; 9 bases align to TRBD1. CDR3 length: 15 residues. V lost 6 bases, J lost 1 base, and 6 bases stayed unmatched. Germline V gene lookup returns CDR1 KGHSH and CDR2 LQKENI. Here the CDR3 DNA reads TGTGCCAGCTCGCCGCAGGGACAGGGGAACACTGAAGCTTTCTTT. It yields the protein CASSPQGQGNTEAFF.

The chain couples TRBV14 to TRBJ2-1; 12 positions agree with TRBD2. V was clipped by 0 bases and J by 4 bases; unmatched bases: 4. There are 17 residues in the CDR3. Germline CDR1 SGHDN, CDR2 FVKESK. The CDR3 here is CASSQDRGLAGYNEQFF. The CDR3 DNA follows: TGTGCCAGCAGCCAAGATAGGGGACTAGCGGGTTACAATGAGCAGTTCTTC.

Remarks on this clone: The same CDR3 can be traced to other DNA sequences in this sample. The rearrangement links TRBV5-1 to TRBJ2-5; weak D call: TRBD2 (5 bases). This CDR3 has 13 residues. CDR1 is SGHRS, CDR2 YFSETQ, per germline. The germline V and J ends were trimmed by 0 bases and 4 bases, with 7 bases remaining between them. The CDR3 DNA reads TGCGCCAGCAGCTTGGTCCGGGGAGAGACCCAGTACTTC. The encoded protein is CASSLVRGETQYF.

The CDR3 loop is CASSQSRLNTEAFF. The CDR3 DNA is TGTGCCAGCTCTCAAAGCAGATTGAACACTGAAGCTTTCTTT. V and J are TRBV18 and TRBJ1-1; no definite D call. In germline, CDR1 is KGHSH, CDR2 LQKENI. The CDR3 spans 14 residues. Deletions cut 6 bases from V and 0 bases from J, with 11 bases between.